This TCR beta chain was recorded in a study of a mutant IDH1 vaccine in newly diagnosed glioma. Study-level information: Most patients had received both radiotherapy and temozolomide, the prior options being radiotherapy, temozolomide, or both. General observations from the study: Apparently, pseudoprogression bore no relation to changes among the top peripheral T cell clonotypes.

Regarding time point: baseline, week 1 (first vaccination visit). Treatment meaning: pre-vaccination baseline after standard-of-care therapy. Here immunoSEQ multiplex PCR was the method, and the copy in TCRdb shows in-frame clones only, minus some. The data hold fewer than 100,000 clones, with around 90% observed a single time. Germline assignment: CDR1 KGHSH and CDR2 LQKENI. V gave up 3 bases and J gave up 5 bases, with 11 bases separating them. This CDR3 is 13 amino acids long. As to this clone: Its antigen is unknown.

The clonotype comes from a woman in her forties or fifties with glioma. Sequences were derived from PBMCs, sampled from a glioma patient treated with radiotherapy, temozolomide or both. The chain combines TRBV18 with TRBJ2-7; D may be TRBD1 or TRBD2 (5 bases each). In DNA form, the CDR3 reads TGTGCCAGCTCACCGGGGGTCGAGAACGAGCAGTACTTC. The encoded protein is CASSPGVENEQYF.